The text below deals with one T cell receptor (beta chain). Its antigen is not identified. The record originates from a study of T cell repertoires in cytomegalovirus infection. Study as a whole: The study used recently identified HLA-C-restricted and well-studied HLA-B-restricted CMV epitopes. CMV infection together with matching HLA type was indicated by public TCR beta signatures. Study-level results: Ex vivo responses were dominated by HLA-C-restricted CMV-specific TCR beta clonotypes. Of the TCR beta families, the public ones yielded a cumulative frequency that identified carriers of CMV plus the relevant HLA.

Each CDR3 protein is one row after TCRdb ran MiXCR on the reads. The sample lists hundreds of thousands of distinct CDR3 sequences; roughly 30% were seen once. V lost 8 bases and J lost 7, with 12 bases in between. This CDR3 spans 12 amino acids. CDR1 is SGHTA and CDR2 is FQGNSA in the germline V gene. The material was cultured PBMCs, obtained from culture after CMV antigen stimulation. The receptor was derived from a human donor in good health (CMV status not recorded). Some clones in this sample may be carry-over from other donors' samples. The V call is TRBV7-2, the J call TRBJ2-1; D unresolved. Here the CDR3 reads CASAWAGNEQFF. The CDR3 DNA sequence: TGTGCCAGCGCGTGGGCCGGGAATGAGCAGTTCTTC.